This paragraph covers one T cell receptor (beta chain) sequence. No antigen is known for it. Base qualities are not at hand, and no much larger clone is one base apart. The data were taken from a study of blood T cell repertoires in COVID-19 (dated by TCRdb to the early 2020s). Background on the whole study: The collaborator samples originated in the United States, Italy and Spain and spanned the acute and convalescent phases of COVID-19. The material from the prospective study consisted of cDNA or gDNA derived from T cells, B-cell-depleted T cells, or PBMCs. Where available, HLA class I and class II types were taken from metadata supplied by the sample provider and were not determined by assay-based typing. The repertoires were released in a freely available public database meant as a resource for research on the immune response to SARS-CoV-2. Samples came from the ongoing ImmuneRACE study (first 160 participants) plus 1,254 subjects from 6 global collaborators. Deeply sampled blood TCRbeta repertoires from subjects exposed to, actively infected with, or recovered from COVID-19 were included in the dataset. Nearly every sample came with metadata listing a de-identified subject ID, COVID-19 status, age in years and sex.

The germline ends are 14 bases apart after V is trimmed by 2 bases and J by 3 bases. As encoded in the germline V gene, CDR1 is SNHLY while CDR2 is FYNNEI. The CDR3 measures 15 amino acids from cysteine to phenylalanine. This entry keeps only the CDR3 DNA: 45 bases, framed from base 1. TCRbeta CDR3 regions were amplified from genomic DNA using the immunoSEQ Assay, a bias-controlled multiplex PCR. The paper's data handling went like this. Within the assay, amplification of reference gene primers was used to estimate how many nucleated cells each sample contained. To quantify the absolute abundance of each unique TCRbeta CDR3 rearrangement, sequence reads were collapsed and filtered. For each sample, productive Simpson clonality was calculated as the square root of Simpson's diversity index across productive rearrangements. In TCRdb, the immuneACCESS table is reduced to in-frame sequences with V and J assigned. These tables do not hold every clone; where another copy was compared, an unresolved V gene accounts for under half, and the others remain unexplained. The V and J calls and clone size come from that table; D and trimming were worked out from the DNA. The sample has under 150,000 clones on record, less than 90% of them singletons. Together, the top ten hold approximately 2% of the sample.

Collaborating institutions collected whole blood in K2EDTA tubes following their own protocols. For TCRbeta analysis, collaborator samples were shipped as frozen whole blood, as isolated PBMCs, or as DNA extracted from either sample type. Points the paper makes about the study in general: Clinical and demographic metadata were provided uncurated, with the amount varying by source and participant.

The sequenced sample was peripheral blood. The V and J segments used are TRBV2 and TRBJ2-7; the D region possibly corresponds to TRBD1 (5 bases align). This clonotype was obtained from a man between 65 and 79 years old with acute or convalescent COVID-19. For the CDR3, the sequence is CASSEFGRANYEQYF. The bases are TGTGCCAGCAGTGAATTCGGCAGGGCCAACTACGAGCAGTACTTC.